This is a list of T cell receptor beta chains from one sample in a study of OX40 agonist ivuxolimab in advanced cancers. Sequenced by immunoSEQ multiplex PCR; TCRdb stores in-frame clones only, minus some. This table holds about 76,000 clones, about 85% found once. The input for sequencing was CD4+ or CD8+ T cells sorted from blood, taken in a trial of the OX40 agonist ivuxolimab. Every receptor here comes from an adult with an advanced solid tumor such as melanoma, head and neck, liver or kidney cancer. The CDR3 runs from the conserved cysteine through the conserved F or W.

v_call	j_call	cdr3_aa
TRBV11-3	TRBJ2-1	CASSPGGDRVDEQFF
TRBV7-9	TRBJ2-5	CASSPFSEETQYF
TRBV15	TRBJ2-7	CATSRDRGDRDYEQYF
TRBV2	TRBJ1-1	CASSMNTEAFF
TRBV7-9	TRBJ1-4	CASSQGSTNEKLFF
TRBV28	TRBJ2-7	CASIRGDTYEQYF
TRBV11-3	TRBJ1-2	CASSYAKNYGYTF
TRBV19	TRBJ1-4	CASSKGPESEKLFF
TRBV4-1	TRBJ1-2	CASSQDSPQHRDSKGYTF
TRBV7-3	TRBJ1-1	CASSPDSINTEAFF
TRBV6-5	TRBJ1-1	CASSYRGGPTFTEAFF
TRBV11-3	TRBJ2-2	CASSLKSGELFF
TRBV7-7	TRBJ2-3	CASSFNPGGGDTQYF
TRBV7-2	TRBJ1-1	CASRYTGTEAFF
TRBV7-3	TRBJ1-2	CASSLGTGGYYGYTF
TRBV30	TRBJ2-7	CAWSGSGRAQYF
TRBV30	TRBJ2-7	CAWSVQTTYEQYF
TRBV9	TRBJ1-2	CASSAPGQGLFGYGYTF
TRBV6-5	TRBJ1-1	CASSSPVNTEAFF
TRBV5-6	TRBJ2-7	CASGTSGPYEQYF
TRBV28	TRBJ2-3	CASSYDTQYF
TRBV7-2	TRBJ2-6	CASSLFLSGANVLTF
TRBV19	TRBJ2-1	CASSQLVWLSYNEQFF
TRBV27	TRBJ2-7	CASSLGLGSYEQYF
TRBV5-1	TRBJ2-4	CASSLSGNLWVNIQYF
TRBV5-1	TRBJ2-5	CASKSPGTPLELETQYF
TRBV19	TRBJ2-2	CASSISGTLNTGELFF
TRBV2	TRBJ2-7	CASMVFGLSGEQYF
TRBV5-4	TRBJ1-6	CASSRGGLYNSPLHF
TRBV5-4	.	CASSLPSFDEQYF
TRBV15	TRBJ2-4	CATSRNRGNIQYF
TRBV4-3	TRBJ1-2	CASSLRDNANYGYTF
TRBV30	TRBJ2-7	CAWSRDMNYEQYF
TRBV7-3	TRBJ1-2	CASSLSGKYGYTF
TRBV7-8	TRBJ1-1	CASSPGTANTEAFF
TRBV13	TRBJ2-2	CASSPRGEAGELFF
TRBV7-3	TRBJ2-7	CASSLTGDYEQYF
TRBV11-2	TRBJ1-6	CASSFRGSRNSPLHF
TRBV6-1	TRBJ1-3	CASSEGGRGGNTIYF
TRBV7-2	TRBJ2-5	CASSTHRASGTQYF
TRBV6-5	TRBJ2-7	CASVRTSGSYEQYF
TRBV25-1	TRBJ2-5	CASSDSRGARGETQYF
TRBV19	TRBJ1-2	CASSSPGHINYGYTF
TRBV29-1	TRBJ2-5	CSAGGNPGTQYF
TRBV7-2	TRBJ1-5	CASSPAPLGQPQHF